Listed below are T cell receptor beta chains from one sample, sequenced in a study of T-cell reconstitution after alpha-beta-depleted transplantation in children. MiXCR was run by TCRdb on the PCR reads, yielding one entry per CDR3 protein. The data contain about 580,000 distinct CDR3 sequences, 23% of them singletons. This specimen consisted of PBMCs, mostly from graft donor cells, obtained 360 days after TCRalphabeta/CD19-depleted stem cell transplant. Every receptor here comes from a boy under two years old who had a stem cell transplant for acute myeloid leukemia, so the T cells may come from the graft donor. The CDR3 runs from the conserved cysteine through the conserved F or W. The D gene is left open where the match is weak. Clone size is shown for a subset of rows, as once, few, many or a class of expanded clone.

V: TRBV28; size: -; J: TRBJ2-5; D: -; DNA: TGTGCCAGCAGTTTATACGGAAAAGAGACCCAGTACTTC; CDR3: CASSLYGKETQYF
V: TRBV6-2/TRBV6-3; size: -; J: TRBJ2-5; D: -; DNA: TGTGCCAGCAGTTACGGAGGGGACGCCGGGACCCAGTACTTC; CDR3: CASSYGGDAGTQYF
V: TRBV20-1; size: -; J: TRBJ2-3; D: -; DNA: TGCAGTGCCAGGTCCGGGCGCACAGATACGCAGTATTTT; CDR3: CSARSGRTDTQYF
V: TRBV7-2; size: few; J: TRBJ2-5; D: -; DNA: TGTGCCAGCAGCTTAGCGCGAGGAAGGATAGGAAGTGAGACCCAGTACTTC; CDR3: CASSLARGRIGSETQYF
V: TRBV6-2/TRBV6-3; size: many; J: TRBJ1-5; D: -; DNA: TGTGCCAGCAGTTACTCCGTAAATCAGCCCCAGCATTTT; CDR3: CASSYSVNQPQHF
V: TRBV20-1; size: many; J: TRBJ1-6; D: -; DNA: TGCAGTGCTAGTGATTCCTCGGGTAGTTCACCCCTCCACTTT; CDR3: CSASDSSGSSPLHF
V: TRBV7-2; size: -; J: TRBJ2-1; D: -; DNA: TGTGCCAGCAGTCGACAAGCGGGTAGTTTGAATGAGCAGTTCTTC; CDR3: CASSRQAGSLNEQFF
V: TRBV28; size: -; J: TRBJ2-1; D: -; DNA: TGTGCCACCCTCAGGGGTAGCTCCTACAATGAGCAGTTCTTC; CDR3: CATLRGSSYNEQFF
V: TRBV20-1; size: many; J: TRBJ2-1; D: -; DNA: TGCAGTGCCCTCGACAGGATCTCCTACAATGAGCAGTTCTTC; CDR3: CSALDRISYNEQFF
V: TRBV4-1; size: -; J: TRBJ2-3; D: TRBD2; DNA: TGCGCCAGCAGCCAAGTACCACTAGCGGGGACACAGTATTTT; CDR3: CASSQVPLAGTQYF
V: TRBV10-3; size: -; J: TRBJ2-1; D: TRBD2; DNA: TGTGCCACCCAACGCGGGGGGGCCGGGGAGCAGTTCTTC; CDR3: CATQRGGAGEQFF
V: TRBV29-1; size: many; J: TRBJ2-1; D: -; DNA: TGCAGCGCACTGGACTCCAGCTCCTACAATGAGCAGTTCTTC; CDR3: CSALDSSSYNEQFF
V: TRBV18; size: many; J: TRBJ2-7; D: -; DNA: TGTGCCAGCTCACAGAGGCCCCACGAGCAGTACTTC; CDR3: CASSQRPHEQYF
V: TRBV28; size: many; J: TRBJ2-5; D: -; DNA: TGTGCCAGCAGTTCCCATATAGAGACCCAGTACTTC; CDR3: CASSSHIETQYF
V: TRBV6-5; size: few; J: TRBJ2-3; D: -; DNA: TGTGCCAGCAGTTACTCGATCGCAGCCACGGGCACAGATACGCAGTATTTT; CDR3: CASSYSIAATGTDTQYF
V: TRBV29-1; size: -; J: TRBJ2-2; D: TRBD1; DNA: TGCAGCGTTGAAGGGACAGGCGATAACACCGGGGAGCTGTTTTTT; CDR3: CSVEGTGDNTGELFF
V: TRBV20-1; size: many; J: TRBJ2-5; D: TRBD2; DNA: TGCAGTGCTAGAGAGGGAGGGGTAGAGACCCAGTACTTC; CDR3: CSAREGGVETQYF
V: TRBV12-3/TRBV12-4; size: -; J: TRBJ1-1; D: -; DNA: TGTGCCAGCAACGATCGAAGGGGGAACACTGAAGCTTTCTTT; CDR3: CASNDRRGNTEAFF